The rows below give T cell receptor beta chains drawn from one sample of a study of early T cells in non-severe SARS-CoV-2 infection. TCRdb processed the 5' RACE reads anew with MiXCR; each CDR3 protein has one entry. The data contain more than 25,000 distinct CDR3 sequences, 4.5% to 5% of them seen just once; the ten biggest clones take up around 6%. The sequenced material came from whole blood. These receptors were taken from an adult who was a healthcare worker with PCR-confirmed SARS-CoV-2 infection or an uninfected control (not recorded which). Each CDR3 is given with its conserved first and last residue. A D gene is named only where the DNA matches it firmly. Clone size is stated in some rows and not others, as once, few, many or a class when expanded.

TRBV30,TRBD1,TRBJ1-5,few,TGTGCCTGGAGTGACAGGGGAGGAGGTCAGCCCCAGCATTTT,CAWSDRGGGQPQHF
TRBV5-4,TRBD1,TRBJ2-7,many,TGTGCCAGCAGCAAACCCGGGACAGGGGGCAGGGAGCAGTACTTC,CASSKPGTGGREQYF
TRBV12-5,-,TRBJ1-1,many,TGTGCTAGTGGTTTGGTCCGGACCTTTCTACACACTGAAGCTTTCTTT,CASGLVRTFLHTEAFF
TRBV5-1,-,TRBJ2-3,many,TGCGCCAGCAGCTCCGGGGCTAGCACAGATACGCAGTATTTT,CASSSGASTDTQYF
TRBV4-1,-,TRBJ2-5,few,TGTGCCAGCAGCCATGGGGAAGGGCCTCAAGAGACCCAGTACTTC,CASSHGEGPQETQYF
TRBV6-2/TRBV6-3,TRBD2,TRBJ2-1,many,TGTGCCAGCAGGATAGCGGGTGGGGCCCATGAGCAGTTCTTC,CASRIAGGAHEQFF
TRBV30,TRBD1,TRBJ1-5,many,TGTGCCTGGAGTCTAGCATGGACAGGGAGGCAGCCCCAGCATTTT,CAWSLAWTGRQPQHF
TRBV29-1,-,TRBJ2-7,-,TGCAGCGTCCAGACAATAATCTACGAGCAGTACTTC,CSVQTIIYEQYF
TRBV7-3,-,TRBJ1-3,many,TGTGCCAGCAGCTTAACGTCAGGGTCTGGAAACACCATATATTTT,CASSLTSGSGNTIYF
TRBV4-1,-,TRBJ1-2,many,TGCGCCAGCAGCCAAGTTCTCTCCCGGGCCGATGGCTACACCTTC,CASSQVLSRADGYTF
TRBV9,TRBD1,TRBJ1-1,-,TGTGCCAGCAGCGTATTGGGGACAGCCCAGGGAACTGAAGCTTTCTTT,CASSVLGTAQGTEAFF
TRBV18,TRBD2,TRBJ2-3,many,TGTGCCAGCTCACCCCTGGGAAGCGGGGGCACAGATACGCAGTATTTT,CASSPLGSGGTDTQYF
TRBV19,-,TRBJ2-5,few,TGTGCCAGTAGTATACCGGGGACCCAGTACTTC,CASSIPGTQYF
TRBV7-6,-,TRBJ1-3,many,TGTGCCAGCAGCCCGGGACAAACCTCTGGAAACACCATATATTTT,CASSPGQTSGNTIYF
TRBV12-3/TRBV12-4,-,TRBJ2-5,-,TGTGCCAGCAGTTTAACGGGACGCGGCCAAGAGACCCAGTACTTC,CASSLTGRGQETQYF
TRBV20-1,TRBD2,TRBJ2-5,many,TGCAGTGCTAGCCCCCTAGCGGGAGGGCCAGAGACCCAGTACTTC,CSASPLAGGPETQYF
TRBV3-1,-,TRBJ2-2,-,TGTGCCAGCAGCCCAGGCACCGGGGAGCTGTTTTTT,CASSPGTGELFF
TRBV7-6,-,TRBJ2-7,few,TGTGCCAGCAGCTTAGCGCAGGGGTTCAACGAGCAGTACTTC,CASSLAQGFNEQYF
TRBV3-1,-,TRBJ2-2,few,TGTGCCAGCAGCCAATATAACACCGGGGAGCTGTTTTTT,CASSQYNTGELFF
TRBV27,TRBD1,TRBJ2-2,many,TGTGCCAGCAGATGGGACAGGGCATCCGGGGAGCTGTTTTTT,CASRWDRASGELFF
TRBV29-1,TRBD1,TRBJ2-1,many,TGCAGCGTGGGGCACGGGACAGGGGGAAATGAGCAGTTCTTC,CSVGHGTGGNEQFF
TRBV29-1,-,TRBJ2-3,many,TGCAGCGTTGGCAGGGGGGCCACAGATACGCAGTATTTT,CSVGRGATDTQYF
TRBV30,-,TRBJ2-3,many,TGTGCCTGGAGTCCTCTGACAGCCACAGATACGCAGTATTTT,CAWSPLTATDTQYF
TRBV9,TRBD1,TRBJ1-2,many,TGTGCCAGCAGCGTGGGACAGGGGCTTGCTAACTATGGCTACACCTTC,CASSVGQGLANYGYTF
TRBV29-1,-,TRBJ2-3,many,TGCAGCGTTGAAAGGGGGCAGTATTTT,CSVERGQYF
TRBV12-2,-,TRBJ2-1,many,TGTGCAAGTCGCTTGACGACCAGCTCCTACAATGAGCAGTTCTTC,CASRLTTSSYNEQFF
TRBV9,-,TRBJ2-2,-,TGTGCCAGCAAGGACCCAGATGCGGCCGGGGAGCTGTTTTTT,CASKDPDAAGELFF
TRBV3-1,-,TRBJ1-5,many,TGTGCCAGCAGCCAGCATAGCAATCAGCCCCAGCATTTT,CASSQHSNQPQHF
TRBV24-1,-,TRBJ1-2,many,TGTGCCACCAGTGATTTGCTTTTCCCCGTGGATGGCTACACCTTC,CATSDLLFPVDGYTF
TRBV6-1,TRBD2,TRBJ2-7,few,TGTGCCAGCAGTAGAGACAGCGGGGCTGGGTACGAGCAGTACTTC,CASSRDSGAGYEQYF
TRBV6-5,TRBD1,TRBJ1-1,-,TGTGCCAGCACGACAGGGGTGGACACTGAAGCTTTCTTT,CASTTGVDTEAFF
TRBV6-1,-,TRBJ2-5,-,TGTGCCAGCAGTGAAGCGCTTTCCGGGGCTTTTTCCCAGTACTTC,CASSEALSGAFSQYF
TRBV12-3/TRBV12-4,-,TRBJ1-1,many,TGTGCCAGCAGTTTACGAGGGGCCGCTACTGAAGCTTTCTTT,CASSLRGAATEAFF
TRBV11-1,TRBD2,TRBJ2-7,many,TGTGCCAGCAGCTACGCGGGGACTAGACTCGAGCAGTACTTC,CASSYAGTRLEQYF